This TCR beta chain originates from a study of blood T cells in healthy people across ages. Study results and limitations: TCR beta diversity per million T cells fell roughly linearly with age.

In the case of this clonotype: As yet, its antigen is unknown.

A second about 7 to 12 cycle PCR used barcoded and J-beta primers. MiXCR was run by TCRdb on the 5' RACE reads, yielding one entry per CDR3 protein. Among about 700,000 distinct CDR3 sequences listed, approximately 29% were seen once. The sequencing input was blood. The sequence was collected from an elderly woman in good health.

CDR3 in DNA: TGTGCCAGCAGTGAAGCGGGCCCTTGCTACGAGCAGTACTTC. This translates into CASSEAGPCYEQYF. This chain uses TRBV2 with TRBJ2-7, with unresolved D. Germline-derived CDR1 and CDR2 are SNHLY and FYNNEI. Trimming pared 0 bases from V and 3 bases from J, leaving 9 bases between. This CDR3 has 14 residues.